The present T cell receptor (beta chain) was sequenced within a study of blood T cell repertoires in COVID-19. Study-level background: The United States, Italy and Spain were the sources of the acute and convalescent COVID-19 samples.

With 4 bases clipped from V and 5 bases from J, the junction kept 4 bases outside the gene matches. CDR1 is SNHLY, CDR2 FYNNEI, per germline. This CDR3 region has 13 residues. Per the original data handling: Amplification with reference gene primers provided the estimates of nucleated cell counts. Only in-frame clones appear in the TCRdb table, and some are missing; sequencing was by immunoSEQ multiplex PCR. That table gives V, J and clone size, and the DNA gave D and trimming. The table records fewer than 350,000 clones, roughly 90% of them present only once. Sequencing was carried out using PBMCs or T cells enriched from blood (not recorded which). The TCR originated in a woman aged 40 to 50 with acute COVID-19. The rearrangement joins TRBV2 to TRBJ1-2; 7 bases map to TRBD1. DNA for the CDR3: TGTGCCAGCAGTGCCTCAGGGGGTTATGGCTACACCTTC. Its translation: CASSASGGYGYTF. The full variable domain, completed using reference TRBV2 and TRBJ1-2, is EPEVTQTPSHQVTQMGQEVILRCVPISNHLYFYWYRQILGQKVEFLVSFYNNEISEKSEIFDDQFSVERPDGSNFTLKIRSTKLEDSAMYFCASSASGGYGYTFGSGTRLTVV.